A single sample gave rise to the 17 T cell receptor beta chains below, sequenced in a study of cytomegalovirus exposure and HLA in healthy donors. PCR was performed using 60 Vbeta and 13 Jbeta primers. Profiling relied on immunoSEQ multiplex PCR, and the TCRdb table lists in-frame clones only, not all of them. The data hold approximately 180,000 clones, with roughly 13% observed a single time. Sequencing was carried out using PBMCs. These receptors originate from a man aged 45-65 years in good health and CMV-seropositive.

This clone turned up a few times. V is TRBV28 and J is TRBJ2-3; no reliable D call. V lost 1 base to trimming and J lost 4 bases, with 3 bases between them. The CDR3 extends over 12 amino acids. The germline V gene has CDR1 MDHEN and CDR2 SYDVKM. CDR3 nucleotide sequence: TGTGCCAGCAGTTTATTCTCAGATACGCAGTATTTT. Translation: CASSLFSDTQYF.

This clone has only a few counts. The chain carries TRBV5-1 and TRBJ2-2, with 7 bases matching TRBD1. After removal of 0 bases from V and 2 bases from J, the junction contained 1 base not matched to a gene. The CDR3 length is 15 residues. The V gene's germline CDR1 is SGHRS and CDR2 YFSETQ. This chain's CDR3 is CASSLDRGNTGELFF. The CDR3 DNA follows: TGCGCCAGCAGCTTGGACAGGGGCAACACCGGGGAGCTGTTTTTT.

This clone was seen a few times. The chain recombines TRBV5-8 with TRBJ1-5; 12 bases align to TRBD1. V trimming: 5 bases; J trimming: 5 bases; junction bases outside the gene matches: 5. CDR3 size: 15 residues. CDR1 is SGHTS, CDR2 YDEGEE, per germline. This CDR3 is CASSGGTGGDQPQHF. Written as DNA, the CDR3 is TGTGCCAGCAGTGGTGGGACAGGGGGCGATCAGCCCCAGCATTTT.

V usage is TRBV27 and J usage is TRBJ2-1; unclear D gene. The CDR3 spans 13 residues. The germline V and J ends were trimmed by 3 bases and 1 base, with 4 bases remaining between them. Germline V gene lookup returns CDR1 MNHEY and CDR2 SMNVEV (reference sequence). This CDR3 is CASSFLSYNEQFF. CDR3 sequence (DNA): TGTGCCAGCAGTTTCCTGTCCTACAATGAGCAGTTCTTC.

This clone was detected only a few times. V and J are TRBV14 and TRBJ1-2; perhaps TRBD1 as D (6 bases). Per germline, CDR1 SGHDN and CDR2 FVKESK. V was shortened by 4 bases and J by 4 bases, with 16 bases between the two germline ends. The CDR3 contains 15 residues. The CDR3 reads CASSLSRGGAYGYTF. Written as DNA, the CDR3 is TGTGCCAGCAGCCTCTCCCGTGGGGGGGCCTATGGCTACACCTTC.

This clone was seen only a few times. The V gene is TRBV2, the J gene TRBJ2-7, with 7 bases that match TRBD2. From germline, CDR1 is SNHLY and CDR2 FYNNEI. The CDR3 runs to 13 residues. The J segment lost 2 bases and the V segment lost 8 bases, leaving 6 bases of the junction unmatched. Here the CDR3 DNA reads TGTGCCAGCGGAACTAGCGCTACCTACGAGCAGTACTTC. Its protein is CASGTSATYEQYF.

This chain joins TRBV5-1 and TRBJ2-7; TRBD1 matches at 8 bases. Trimming removed 4 bases from V and 7 bases from J; junction bases left unmatched: 10. This CDR3 spans 14 amino acids. Germline values: CDR1 SGHRS, CDR2 YFSETQ. CDR3: CASSRGTGLEEQYF. CDR3 nucleotide sequence: TGCGCCAGCAGCCGGGGGACAGGCCTTGAGGAGCAGTACTTC.

This chain links TRBV4-3 with TRBJ1-2; 11 nucleotides line up with TRBD1. The length of the CDR3 is 17 residues. V was pared by 4 bases and J by 0 bases, with 7 bases of the junction left unmatched. Germline V gene lookup returns CDR1 LGHNA and CDR2 YSLEER. This CDR3 reads CASSLGTGGSSNYGYTF. In DNA, the CDR3 is TGCGCCAGCAGCCTGGGGACAGGGGGTTCCTCTAACTATGGCTACACCTTC.

This clone was counted only a few times. V gene TRBV19 combines with J gene TRBJ2-1; D not certain. The CDR3 contains 12 residues. V dropped 3 bases and J dropped 10 bases, with 10 bases sitting between them. Germline V gene lookup returns CDR1 LNHDA and CDR2 SQIVND (reference sequence). The CDR3 bases are TGTGCCAGTAGTATTCGGGTCAGCGAGCAGTTCTTC. Encoded protein: CASSIRVSEQFF.

The chain is built from TRBV25-1 and TRBJ1-1, with a tentative D call TRBD1 (5 bases). Between the trimmed V and J ends, which lost 6 bases and 2 bases, there was a span of 10 bases. This CDR3 comprises 13 residues. Germline CDR1 reads MGHDK; CDR2 reads SYGVNS. This chain's CDR3 is CASSETANTEAFF. Written as DNA, the CDR3 is TGTGCCAGCAGCGAGACAGCTAACACTGAAGCTTTCTTT.

This clone appeared a few times. The rearrangement links TRBV28 to TRBJ1-2, with D hard to call. Germline CDR1 and CDR2: MDHEN and SYDVKM. The CDR3 is 12 residues long. Trimming took 8 bases from V and 3 from J, leaving 10 bases between them. DNA for the CDR3: TGTGCCAGCTCGGAGTTGGACTATGGCTACACCTTC. This sequence encodes CASSELDYGYTF.

Turning to this clone: Distinct nucleotide sequences in the sample also encode this CDR3. The chain carries TRBV14 and TRBJ2-2; the match to TRBD1 covers 7 bases. The CDR3 loop spans 14 amino acids. The junction had 0 bases not matched to a gene; V was cut back by 0 bases and J by 5 bases. CDR1 is SGHDN, CDR2 FVKESK, per germline. The CDR3 loop reads CASSQDRGTGELFF. For the CDR3, the DNA is TGTGCCAGCAGCCAAGACAGGGGGACCGGGGAGCTGTTTTTT.

CDR3 residues: CASSLSFSGNTIYF. The CDR3 DNA reads TGTGCCAGCAGCTTGTCTTTCTCTGGAAACACCATATATTTT. This chain uses TRBV5-6 with TRBJ1-3; no definite D call. Germline CDR1 SGHDT, CDR2 YYEEEE. The CDR3 loop spans 14 amino acids. V lost 1 base and J 0 bases, leaving 5 bases between the germline ends.

The genes are TRBV9 and TRBJ2-3, with 7 bases identical to TRBD1. The J segment lost 4 bases and the V segment lost 3 bases, leaving 8 bases of the junction unmatched. CDR1 SGDLS and CDR2 YYNGEE come from the germline V gene. This CDR3 has 15 amino acids. Here the CDR3 DNA reads TGTGCCAGCAGCGACGGGACAGAGTTCCCAGATACGCAGTATTTT. Amino acid sequence: CASSDGTEFPDTQYF. Variable domain in full (rest from reference TRBV9 and TRBJ2-3): DSGVTQTPKHLITATGQRVTLRCSPRSGDLSVYWYQQSLDQGLQFLIQYYNGEERAKGNILERFSAQQFPDLHSELNLSSLELGDSALYFCASSDGTEFPDTQYFGPGTRLTVL.

This clone was detected only a few times. The V gene is TRBV7-2, the J gene TRBJ1-1, with 7 bases that match TRBD1. This CDR3 is 16 amino acids long. J lost 1 base, V lost 4 bases, and 9 bases had no gene match. Germline-derived CDR1 and CDR2 are SGHTA and FQGNSA. The CDR3 reads CASSWRQGGANTEAFF. For the CDR3, the DNA is TGTGCCAGCAGCTGGAGACAGGGTGGGGCGAACACTGAAGCTTTCTTT.

There are a few counts of this clone. This rearrangement joins TRBV5-1 to TRBJ2-5, with TRBD2 as a possible D gene (5 bases). Trimming took 4 bases from V and 10 from J, leaving 29 bases between them. Germline CDR1 is SGHRS and CDR2 is YFSETQ. CDR3 length equals 17 residues. The CDR3 DNA is TGCGCCAGCAGCACCCCGGGAATTGCCCCGCAGGTATTTGTCCAGTACTTC. Residues: CASSTPGIAPQVFVQYF.

The chain couples TRBV6-5 to TRBJ1-4; 9 bases match TRBD1. Trimming cost V 6 bases and J 8 bases; bases outside gene matches: 10. Germline values: CDR1 MNHEY, CDR2 SVGAGI. The CDR3 is 15 amino acids. The CDR3 is CASRGGQGISEKLFF. CDR3 coding DNA: TGTGCCAGCAGAGGCGGACAGGGGATAAGCGAAAAACTGTTTTTT.